Below, 28 T cell receptor beta chains from the same sample are listed, as sequenced in a study of shared clonotypes between healthy human individuals (dated by TCRdb to about 2020). Library preparation employed the immunoSEQ multiplex PCR assay. What TCRdb holds here is the immuneACCESS table cut down to in-frame rearrangements. Part of the clones is not present; checked against another copy, under half of the missing clones reflect an unresolved V gene, and the others are unexplained. This sample has roughly 600,000 clones in its table, and nearly 98% of those were observed once. The top ten clones comprise 0.3% of the sample. For the CD8 naive samples, CD45RO-negative cells were positively selected for CCR7, yielding a CD45RA+CCR7+ population from which TemRA cells were excluded. Material for sequencing was naive CD8+ T cells sorted from blood. The sample's cell subset or site label, in plain terms: CD45RA+CCR7+. Source of these receptors: a man aged 30-40 years in good health.

This clone was counted a single time. Other DNA sequences from this sample encode an identical CDR3 as well. The rearrangement joins TRBV30 to TRBJ2-7; 9 positions match TRBD1. This CDR3 has 14 amino acids. Germline CDR1 is GTSNPN and CDR2 is SVGIG (reference sequence). The trim removed 2 bases at V and 1 base at J, leaving 3 bases unmatched. The CDR3, as DNA: TGTGCCTGGAGTCGGGGACAGGGATCCTACGAGCAGTACTTC. Residues: CAWSRGQGSYEQYF.

The DNA for the CDR3 is TGTGCCAGCAGTCCTCCGGGGGGGGGAGCCAAAAACATTCAGTACTTC. Its protein is CASSPPGGGAKNIQYF. The rearrangement uses TRBV28 and TRBJ2-4; 8 bases align to TRBD2. CDR3 length: 16 residues. Looked up from germline, CDR1 is MDHEN and CDR2 is SYDVKM. With 5 bases clipped from V and 0 bases from J, the junction kept 6 bases outside the gene matches.

V usage is TRBV4-1 and J usage is TRBJ2-5; D ambiguous. CDR3 length: 17 residues. CDR1 and CDR2 from the germline V gene are MGHRA and YSYEKL. The V end lost 1 base, the J end lost 0 bases, and 15 bases lay between the germline ends. The CDR3 spells CASSQVPTEPNQETQYF. The CDR3 region has the DNA TGCGCCAGCAGCCAAGTCCCTACCGAGCCCAACCAAGAGACCCAGTACTTC.

The chain has TRBV6-1 and TRBJ2-1; 11 nucleotides agree with TRBD2. The CDR3 contains 16 residues. Germline V lookup: CDR1 MNHNS, CDR2 SASEGT. With V trimmed by 4 bases and J by 6 bases, 8 bases remained unmatched. CDR3 amino acids: CASSGELAGVGNEQFF. DNA of the CDR3: TGTGCCAGCAGTGGAGAACTAGCGGGAGTCGGCAATGAGCAGTTCTTC.

This clone came up once. The chain carries TRBV9 and TRBJ2-7, with TRBD2 matching 8 bases. Per germline, CDR1 SGDLS and CDR2 YYNGEE. The V gene end was trimmed by 0 bases and the J gene end by 2 bases; junction bases not matched to a gene: 7. The CDR3 is 16 amino acids. CDR3 loop: CASSVEGSGAPYEQYF. The DNA for the CDR3 is TGTGCCAGCAGCGTAGAAGGTAGCGGGGCCCCCTACGAGCAGTACTTC.

The V gene is TRBV27, the J gene TRBJ1-2; D not resolved. Germline V gives CDR1 MNHEY, CDR2 SMNVEV (reference sequence). Trimming stripped 6 bases from V and 3 bases from J, with 17 bases between. The CDR3 totals 15 residues. CDR3 amino acids: CASRVYRGGDYGYTF. The CDR3 nucleotides read TGTGCCAGCAGGGTTTACCGGGGAGGTGACTATGGCTACACCTTC.

The J gene is TRBJ1-1, the V gene TRBV19; D gene ambiguous. The CDR3 loop spans 11 amino acids. Germline V gene lookup returns CDR1 LNHDA and CDR2 SQIVND (reference sequence). V dropped 8 bases and J dropped 8 bases, with 12 bases sitting between them. The CDR3 DNA reads as TGTGCCAGTGCGTTATTCGGCGAAGCTTTCTTT. This sequence encodes CASALFGEAFF.

A single count supports this clone. This rearrangement joins TRBV7-9 to TRBJ1-3; a possible D gene is TRBD1 (6 bases). The V and J ends lost 4 bases and 0 bases respectively, with 10 bases between them. The CDR3 is 15 residues long. Germline CDR1 reads SEHNR; CDR2 reads FQNEAQ (reference sequence). CDR3 bases: TGTGCCAGCAGCTCCCGGACAGACTCTGGAAACACCATATATTTT. It translates to CASSSRTDSGNTIYF.

The chain carries TRBV29-1 and TRBJ2-3; D is ambiguous. The CDR3 totals 13 residues. V lost 4 bases, J lost 2 bases, and 10 bases lay in between. Germline V lookup: CDR1 SQVTM, CDR2 ANQGSEA. The CDR3 bases are TGCAGCGTTGTCGGCAGAAACACAGATACGCAGTATTTT. This sequence encodes CSVVGRNTDTQYF.

Remarks on this clone: Additional DNA sequences in this sample encode the identical CDR3. The chain links TRBV27 to TRBJ2-5, with D perhaps matching TRBD1 or TRBD2 (5 bases each). This CDR3 is 14 amino acids long. CDR1 is MNHEY, CDR2 SMNVEV, per germline (reference sequence). Trimming removed 2 bases from V and 3 bases from J, with 10 bases in between. The chain's CDR3 is CASSLLGAEETQYF. CDR3 DNA sequence: TGTGCCAGCAGTTTACTCGGGGCGGAAGAGACCCAGTACTTC.

This clone was counted only a few times. V is TRBV10-3 and J is TRBJ1-2; tentatively, D is TRBD1 (6 bases). The CDR3 extends over 16 amino acids. Germline CDR1 ENHRY, CDR2 SYGVKD. V dropped 3 bases and J dropped 0 bases, with 14 bases sitting between them. CDR3 DNA sequence: TGTGCCATCAGTGAAAGCCGTTACAGGGCTAACTATGGCTACACCTTC. Residues: CAISESRYRANYGYTF.

This chain connects TRBV9 to TRBJ1-3; D unclear. From germline, CDR1 is SGDLS and CDR2 YYNGEE. The CDR3 extends over 14 amino acids. V was shortened by 3 bases and J by 1 base, with 8 bases between the two germline ends. This chain's CDR3 is CASSDAGSGNTIYF. The CDR3 DNA is TGTGCCAGCAGCGACGCCGGGTCTGGAAACACCATATATTTT.

The chain carries TRBV27 and TRBJ2-6; possible D gene TRBD1, 5 bases. Germline CDR1 MNHEY, CDR2 SMNVEV (reference sequence). The germline V and J ends were trimmed by 6 bases and 3 bases, with 15 bases remaining between them. The CDR3 is 16 amino acids. This CDR3 reads CASRGPWNFGANVLTF. The DNA for the CDR3 is TGTGCCAGCAGGGGGCCATGGAACTTTGGGGCCAACGTCCTGACTTTC.

The J gene is TRBJ2-1, the V gene TRBV7-9; no reliable D call. The V and J ends lost 0 bases and 4 bases respectively, with 10 bases between them. Germline CDR1 and CDR2: SEHNR and FQNEAQ (reference sequence). The CDR3 sequence is 15 residues long. The CDR3 DNA is TGTGCCAGCAGCTTAGCCACCTGGGCATACAATGAGCAGTTCTTC. Translating it yields CASSLATWAYNEQFF.

V gene TRBV4-1 combines with J gene TRBJ2-2; no clear D. CDR1 is MGHRA and CDR2 is YSYEKL in the germline V gene. The V end lost 3 bases, the J end lost 3 bases, and 11 bases lay between the germline ends. This CDR3 has 15 amino acids. The CDR3 protein is CASSQPIVDTGELFF. The CDR3 nucleotides are TGCGCCAGCAGCCAGCCGATCGTGGACACCGGGGAGCTGTTTTTT.

The genes are TRBV28 and TRBJ2-7, with a possible D match to TRBD2 (5 bases). The CDR3 totals 16 residues. Germline V gene lookup returns CDR1 MDHEN and CDR2 SYDVKM. Trimming removed 6 bases from V and 3 bases from J, with 21 bases in between. The CDR3 sequence: CASRPPDLHVGYEQYF. As DNA, the CDR3 is TGTGCCAGCAGACCCCCGGACTTACATGTTGGCTACGAGCAGTACTTC.

Concerning this clone itself: Distinct nucleotide sequences in the sample also encode this CDR3. The chain is built from TRBV5-1 and TRBJ2-1; D is unclear. The CDR3 has 13 residues. Germline assignment: CDR1 SGHRS and CDR2 YFSETQ. V was clipped by 0 bases and J by 4 bases, with 5 bases between them. DNA for the CDR3: TGCGCCAGCAGCTTGGTAAGATACAATGAGCAGTTCTTC. Residues: CASSLVRYNEQFF. The whole variable domain, filled in from reference TRBV5-1 and TRBJ2-1, reads KAGVTQTPRYLIKTRGQQVTLSCSPISGHRSVSWYQQTPGQGLQFLFEYFSETQRNKGNFPGRFSGRQFSNSRSEMNVSTLELGDSALYLCASSLVRYNEQFFGPGTRLTVL.

This clone was recorded only once. The genes are TRBV7-8 and TRBJ1-4; 8 bases fit TRBD1. Unmatched junction bases numbered 6, after V lost 5 bases and J lost 4 bases. The CDR3 consists of 15 residues. Germline V gives CDR1 SGHVS, CDR2 FQNEAQ. This CDR3 reads CASSPATGDNEKLFF. In DNA, the CDR3 is TGTGCCAGCAGCCCTGCGACAGGGGATAATGAAAAACTGTTTTTT.

The chain uses TRBV5-4 and TRBJ2-1; perhaps TRBD1 as D (5 bases). Germline lookup yields CDR1 SGHNT and CDR2 YYREEE (reference sequence). The germline V and J ends were trimmed by 10 bases and 0 bases, with 14 bases remaining between them. The CDR3 totals 14 residues. The CDR3 DNA sequence: TGTGCCGAAGGGGCTCCGAGCTCCTACAATGAGCAGTTCTTC. Its protein product is CAEGAPSSYNEQFF.

The chain couples TRBV27 to TRBJ2-7, with D tentatively TRBD1 or TRBD2 (5 bases each). CDR3 length: 13 amino acids. CDR1 is MNHEY and CDR2 is SMNVEV in the germline V gene (reference sequence). V was cut by 4 bases and J by 3 bases, with 10 bases left in between. The CDR3 DNA reads as TGTGCCAGCAGTTGGGGACGGATCTACGAGCAGTACTTC. Translating it yields CASSWGRIYEQYF.

V gene TRBV29-1 combines with J gene TRBJ2-1; no clear D. Germline-derived CDR1 and CDR2 are SQVTM and ANQGSEA. The CDR3 sequence is 14 residues long. V lost 1 base, J lost 0 bases, and 7 bases lay in between. The chain's CDR3 is CSVEGHLSYNEQFF. DNA of the CDR3: TGCAGCGTTGAAGGACACCTCTCCTACAATGAGCAGTTCTTC.

The CDR3 reads CASSSTAGLEAWFF. Here the CDR3 DNA reads TGTGCCAGCAGCTCCACGGCGGGACTAGAGGCCTGGTTCTTC. The chain carries TRBV7-9 and TRBJ2-1, with TRBD2 matching 8 bases. Germline V lookup: CDR1 SEHNR, CDR2 FQNEAQ (reference sequence). The ends lost 4 bases at V and 15 bases at J; junction bases unmatched: 14. The CDR3 length is 14 residues.

This rearrangement joins TRBV29-1 to TRBJ2-1; no reliable D call. Germline V CDR1 and CDR2: SQVTM, ANQGSEA. Trimming stripped 7 bases from V and 1 base from J, with 17 bases between. This CDR3 has 15 residues. CDR3 bases: TGCAGCGCGGAAGGCGGAACTAAATCCTACAATGAGCAGTTCTTC. This translates into CSAEGGTKSYNEQFF.

This clone was observed once. DNA for the CDR3: TGTGCCAGCAGTTTGATCCCCAGGTCAACTAATGAAAAACTGTTTTTT. Translation: CASSLIPRSTNEKLFF. This sequence joins TRBV27 and TRBJ1-4; no firm D call. V lost 3 bases and J 0 bases, leaving 11 bases between the germline ends. The CDR3 covers 16 residues. Germline CDR1 reads MNHEY; CDR2 reads SMNVEV (reference sequence).

V is TRBV29-1 and J is TRBJ2-7, with a weak D call TRBD2 (5 bases). Germline V lookup: CDR1 SQVTM, CDR2 ANQGSEA. The CDR3 loop spans 11 amino acids. The ends were cut back, 7 bases at V and 3 bases at J, with 10 bases in the middle. CDR3 sequence (DNA): TGCAGCGGTGGACGGGACTACGAGCAGTACTTC. It translates to CSGGRDYEQYF.

The chain links TRBV29-1 to TRBJ2-1; 8 bases match TRBD2. The CDR3 is made up of 13 amino acids. The V segment lost 6 bases and the J segment 7 bases; nucleotides outside the gene matches: 8. CDR1 and CDR2 (germline): SQVTM, ANQGSEA. CDR3 loop: CSVLGRAKNEQFF. As DNA, the CDR3 is TGCAGCGTGCTCGGGAGGGCCAAGAATGAGCAGTTCTTC.

This clone occurred once. This rearrangement joins TRBV27 to TRBJ2-1; 8 bases map to TRBD1. The CDR3 consists of 15 residues. The V gene end was trimmed by 4 bases and the J gene end by 8 bases; junction bases not matched to a gene: 10. Germline CDR1 and CDR2: MNHEY and SMNVEV (reference sequence). The CDR3 bases are TGTGCCAGCAGTTCCCTGAGACAGGGGTCGTATGAGCAGTTCTTC. This gives the protein CASSSLRQGSYEQFF.

The chain recombines TRBV14 with TRBJ1-2; D gene unclear. The germline V and J ends were trimmed by 2 bases and 6 bases, with 16 bases remaining between them. The CDR3 is 15 residues long. Germline V gene data show CDR1 as SGHDN and CDR2 as FVKESK. The CDR3 loop reads CASSQNPGRRDGYTF. CDR3 DNA sequence: TGTGCCAGCAGCCAAAACCCTGGGAGACGAGATGGCTACACCTTC. The full variable domain, completed using reference TRBV14 and TRBJ1-2, is EAGVTQFPSHSVIEKGQTVTLRCDPISGHDNLYWYRRVMGKEIKFLLHFVKESKQDESGMPNNRFLAERTGGTYSTLKVQPAELEDSGVYFCASSQNPGRRDGYTFGSGTRLTVV.